A single sample gave rise to the 17 T cell receptor beta chains below, sequenced in a study of blood T cell repertoires in COVID-19. The assay was immunoSEQ multiplex PCR, and TCRdb's table has in-frame clones only and misses some. The sample shows about 300,000 clones, about nine tenths of them seen only once. The sample was PBMCs or T cells enriched from blood (not recorded which). All receptors come from a man aged 55 to 70 who had recovered from COVID-19.

The chain combines TRBV7-9 with TRBJ1-1, with 9 bases identical to TRBD1. The germline V gene encodes CDR1 SEHNR and CDR2 FQNEAQ (reference sequence). V gave up 5 bases and J gave up 4 bases; unmatched junction bases: 5. The length of the CDR3 is 14 residues. The DNA of the CDR3 is TGTGCCAGCAGCACGGGACAGGGACGCACTGAAGCTTTCTTT. This sequence encodes CASSTGQGRTEAFF.

This clone was detected a few times. The V and J genes are TRBV7-4 and TRBJ1-3; no firm D call. The CDR3 is 17 residues long. Looked up from germline, CDR1 is SGHVT and CDR2 is SQSDAQ. V lost 4 bases, J lost 0 bases, and 16 bases lay in between. Here the CDR3 reads CASSSYPLTRSGNTIYF. CDR3 in DNA: TGTGCCAGCAGCTCGTACCCACTTACTCGCTCTGGAAACACCATATATTTT.

The chain combines TRBV28 with TRBJ1-2, with D unclear. The CDR3 extends over 13 amino acids. Per the germline V gene, CDR1 is MDHEN and CDR2 is SYDVKM. Trimming left V 3 bases short and J 5 bases short, with 10 bases between. The CDR3 DNA reads as TGTGCCAGCAGTTTGCGGGGATGGTATGGCTACACCTTC. Protein: CASSLRGWYGYTF.

The chain joins TRBV6-5 to TRBJ2-5; 7 positions agree with TRBD2. Germline-derived CDR1 and CDR2 are MNHEY and SVGAGI. This CDR3 region has 14 residues. The V and J ends lost 7 bases and 4 bases, in that order; junction bases with no gene match: 9. As DNA, the CDR3 is TGTGCCAGCAACCCGCGGGGGAAAGGAGAGACCCAGTACTTC. It translates to CASNPRGKGETQYF.

This clone showed up just once. V usage is TRBV27 and J usage is TRBJ2-3, with 11 positions matching TRBD2. Germline V lookup: CDR1 MNHEY, CDR2 SMNVEV (reference sequence). CDR3 length: 16 residues. The ends lost 5 bases at V and 0 bases at J; junction bases unmatched: 4. CDR3 nucleotide sequence: TGTGCCAGCAGTATCCGGACTAGCGGGAGCACAGATACGCAGTATTTT. Protein sequence: CASSIRTSGSTDTQYF.

This rearrangement joins TRBV28 to TRBJ1-2; weak D call: TRBD1 (5 bases). V lost 5 bases to trimming and J lost 8 bases, with 12 bases between them. The CDR3 has 12 amino acids. CDR1 is MDHEN, CDR2 SYDVKM, per germline. CDR3 residues: CASSLRVGGYTF. DNA of the CDR3: TGTGCCAGCAGTCTCAGGGTGGGCGGCTACACCTTC.

This chain joins TRBV28 and TRBJ1-5; D is perhaps TRBD1 (5 bases). Germline V gives CDR1 MDHEN, CDR2 SYDVKM. Deletions cut 2 bases from V and 3 bases from J, with 11 bases between. This CDR3 is built from 15 residues. This chain's CDR3 is CASSLMVQANQPQHF. The CDR3, as DNA: TGTGCCAGCAGTTTAATGGTACAGGCCAATCAGCCCCAGCATTTT.

In this sample, this clone turned up once. The gene calls are TRBV24-1 and TRBJ1-2; D call uncertain. Germline CDR1 KGHDR, CDR2 SFDVKD. CDR3 length: 16 residues. Trimming cost V 6 bases and J 0 bases, with 16 bases left between them. CDR3 loop: CATSPGLYAANYGYTF. CDR3 DNA sequence: TGTGCCACCAGTCCGGGTCTTTACGCAGCTAACTATGGCTACACCTTC.

The rearrangement joins TRBV20-1 to TRBJ2-7; 10 nucleotides line up with TRBD2. Germline V CDR1 and CDR2: DFQATT, SNEGSKA (reference sequence). CDR3 size: 15 residues. Trimming at V came to 3 bases and at J to 2 bases, leaving 7 bases not matched to a gene. CDR3 in amino acids: CSASRTSGLPYEQYF. The DNA for the CDR3 is TGCAGTGCTAGTCGGACTAGCGGCTTGCCCTACGAGCAGTACTTC.

The rearrangement uses TRBV7-2 and TRBJ2-4; 13 positions match TRBD2. V shed 4 bases, J shed 0 bases, and the junction held 15 bases outside the gene matches. Germline loops: CDR1 SGHTA, CDR2 FQGNSA. CDR3 length equals 21 residues. DNA of the CDR3: TGTGCCAGCAGCTCAGCCTCGTTACGACTAGCGGGAGGTCTAGCCAAAAACATTCAGTACTTC. Translated, it gives CASSSASLRLAGGLAKNIQYF.

The chain links TRBV28 to TRBJ1-5; D is possibly TRBD1 (6 bases). V gave up 7 bases and J gave up 7 bases, with 20 bases separating them. CDR3 length: 15 amino acids. CDR1 and CDR2 (germline): MDHEN, SYDVKM. Here the CDR3 DNA reads TGTGCCAGCATCGGCCTGGGGGGGGGCGACCAGCCCCAGCATTTT. Translating gives CASIGLGGGDQPQHF.

This clone occurred once. The rearrangement joins TRBV6-5 to TRBJ1-4; D is perhaps TRBD1 (6 bases). The CDR3 is made up of 13 amino acids. From germline, CDR1 is MNHEY and CDR2 SVGAGI. V was shortened by 2 bases and J by 7 bases, with 8 bases between the two germline ends. CDR3 protein: CASSYRGGEKLFF. DNA of the CDR3: TGTGCCAGCAGTTACAGGGGGGGTGAAAAACTGTTTTTT.

The sample holds one count of this clone. The gene calls are TRBV30 and TRBJ2-1, with 14 bases identical to TRBD2. This CDR3 is built from 18 residues. Germline V gene data show CDR1 as GTSNPN and CDR2 as SVGIG (reference sequence). Trimming took 1 base from V and 2 from J; bases not matched to a gene: 7. The CDR3 region is CAWSAGTSGRGAYNEQFF. In nucleotides, the CDR3 is TGTGCCTGGAGTGCAGGGACTAGCGGGAGAGGGGCCTACAATGAGCAGTTCTTC.

This clone has only one observation. The CDR3 sequence is CASSYSLGAGGNTIYF. CDR3 nucleotide sequence: TGTGCCAGCAGTTACTCGCTGGGGGCTGGTGGAAACACCATATATTTT. This rearrangement joins TRBV6-5 to TRBJ1-3; D perhaps matches TRBD1 (6 bases). The CDR3 consists of 16 residues. CDR1 is MNHEY, CDR2 SVGAGI, per germline. The V end lost 0 bases, the J end lost 3 bases, and 12 bases lay between the germline ends.

The chain carries TRBV6-6 and TRBJ1-2, with D possibly matching TRBD1 (5 bases). CDR1 MNHNY and CDR2 SVGAGI come from the germline V gene (reference sequence). Trimming shortened V by 7 bases and J by 0 bases, and 15 bases separated the two germline ends. The CDR3 consists of 15 residues. The CDR3: CASTPFPQANYGYTF. DNA for the CDR3: TGTGCCAGCACCCCATTCCCACAGGCTAACTATGGCTACACCTTC.

In its sample, this clone was seen once. The chain uses TRBV5-5 and TRBJ1-1, with D possibly matching TRBD1 (5 bases). CDR1 and CDR2 (germline): SGHKS, YYEKEE (reference sequence). Trimming pared 4 bases from V and 0 bases from J, leaving 10 bases between. The CDR3 totals 14 residues. The chain's CDR3 is CASSHGGVNTEAFF. The CDR3 region has the DNA TGTGCCAGCAGCCATGGGGGGGTGAACACTGAAGCTTTCTTT.

The rearrangement uses TRBV5-1 and TRBJ2-1, with 7 bases aligning to TRBD1. CDR3 length: 17 amino acids. V lost 4 bases to trimming and J lost 2 bases; unmatched junction nucleotides: 12. The germline V gene has CDR1 SGHRS and CDR2 YFSETQ. The CDR3 sequence is CASSPFTGTATYNEQFF. CDR3 sequence (DNA): TGCGCCAGCAGCCCCTTCACCGGGACAGCTACCTACAATGAGCAGTTCTTC.